This T cell receptor (beta chain) comes out of a study of cytomegalovirus exposure and HLA in healthy donors. Findings and caveats of the study: The authors later found HLA-associated TCR beta chains more clonally expanded than equally common others. An observed cluster of highly shared sequence variants was recorded as a likely sequencing artifact. The study had only CMV serostatus as immune exposure information.

Use of 60 Vbeta and 13 Jbeta primers characterized the PCR. This table comes from immunoSEQ multiplex PCR, and its TCRdb copy is limited to in-frame clones, with some not included. The sample carries around 250,000 clones, approximately 91% recorded once. The CDR3 totals 17 residues. The ends lost 3 bases at V and 2 bases at J; junction bases unmatched: 6. Germline CDR1 and CDR2: MNHNS and SASEGT. Turning to this clone: Antigen: not known.

The clonotype was recovered from a girl aged 2 to 9 in good health and CMV-seronegative. This chain links TRBV6-1 with TRBJ2-3; 12 bases align to TRBD2. Sample: PBMCs. The CDR3 protein is CASSEMTSGGLTDTQYF. The CDR3 region has the DNA TGTGCCAGCAGTGAGATGACTAGCGGGGGTCTCACAGATACGCAGTATTTT.